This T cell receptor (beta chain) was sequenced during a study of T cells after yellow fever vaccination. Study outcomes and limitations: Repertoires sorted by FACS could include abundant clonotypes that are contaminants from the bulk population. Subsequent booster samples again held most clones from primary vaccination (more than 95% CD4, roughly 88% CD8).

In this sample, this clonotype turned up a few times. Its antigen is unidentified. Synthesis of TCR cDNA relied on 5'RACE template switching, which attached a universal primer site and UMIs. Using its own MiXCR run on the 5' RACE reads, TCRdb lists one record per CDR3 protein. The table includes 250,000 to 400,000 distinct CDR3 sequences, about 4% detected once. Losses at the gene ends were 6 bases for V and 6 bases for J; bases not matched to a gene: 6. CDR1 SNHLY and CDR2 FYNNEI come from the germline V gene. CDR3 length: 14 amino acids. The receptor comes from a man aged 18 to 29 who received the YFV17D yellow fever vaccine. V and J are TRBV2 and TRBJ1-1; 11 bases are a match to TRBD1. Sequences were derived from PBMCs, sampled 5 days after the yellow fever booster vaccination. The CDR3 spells CASRRGTGGAEAFF. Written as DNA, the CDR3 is TGTGCCAGCAGGCGAGGGACAGGGGGGGCTGAAGCTTTCTTT.